Presented here are 32 T cell receptor beta chains from one specimen sequenced in a study of blood T cells in healthy people across ages. Through a sample-barcoded 5' primer and a J-beta primer mix, a second PCR was run for roughly 6 to 11 cycles. TCRdb re-called the 5' RACE reads with MiXCR, one entry per CDR3 protein. Of over a million distinct CDR3 sequences in the sample, approximately 59% are singletons; the top ten hold under 8.5%. Input material: blood. The receptors derive from a man between 18 and 29 years old in good health.

The chain links TRBV3-1 to TRBJ1-1, with D possibly being TRBD1 (5 bases). The CDR3 spans 13 residues. Germline loops: CDR1 LGHDT, CDR2 YNNKEL (reference sequence). With 6 bases removed from V and 7 bases from J, the gap between germline ends came to 15 bases. The chain's CDR3 is CASSRRDPHEAFF. The CDR3 DNA sequence: TGTGCCAGCAGTCGCCGGGACCCACATGAAGCTTTCTTT.

J is TRBJ2-5 and V is TRBV7-2; D call uncertain. The CDR3 runs 13 residues. CDR1 is SGHTA and CDR2 is FQGNSA in the germline V gene. V was pared by 3 bases and J by 5 bases, with 10 bases between. In nucleotides, the CDR3 is TGTGCCAGCAGCTTCCCATACCGGGAGACCCAGTACTTC. This sequence encodes CASSFPYRETQYF.

The V and J genes are TRBV25-1 and TRBJ2-7, with 12 nucleotides matching TRBD1. Looked up from germline, CDR1 is MGHDK and CDR2 is SYGVNS. V lost 4 bases to trimming and J lost 5 bases; unmatched junction nucleotides: 6. The CDR3 has 15 residues. CDR3 amino acids: CASSGYGTGGHEQYF. The DNA of the CDR3 is TGTGCCAGCAGTGGATACGGGACAGGGGGCCACGAGCAGTACTTC.

Only one count was recorded for this clonotype. The chain is built from TRBV13 and TRBJ1-2, with D uncertain. V lost 5 bases and J lost 2, with 12 bases in between. CDR3 size: 14 residues. Germline V lookup: CDR1 PRHDT, CDR2 FYEKMQ (reference sequence). In nucleotides, the CDR3 is TGTGCCAGCAGCCGGGCGGCGGGGAACTATGGCTACACCTTC. Its protein is CASSRAAGNYGYTF.

The CDR3 reads CASSKYDGQNYGYTF. The CDR3 DNA follows: TGTGCCAGCAGTAAATACGATGGGCAAAACTATGGCTACACCTTC. The chain has TRBV27 and TRBJ1-2, with D uncertain. The CDR3 totals 15 residues. Germline V CDR1 and CDR2: MNHEY, SMNVEV (reference sequence). Trimming left V 5 bases short and J 2 bases short, with 15 bases between.

J is TRBJ2-3 and V is TRBV5-1, with D possibly matching TRBD2 (6 bases). There are 14 residues in the CDR3. The V gene lost 6 bases and the J gene lost 0 bases, with 11 bases spanning the gap. From germline, CDR1 is SGHRS and CDR2 YFSETQ. CDR3: CASKSSGSTDTQYF. CDR3 coding DNA: TGCGCCAGCAAAAGTAGCGGAAGCACAGATACGCAGTATTTT.

This chain joins TRBV10-2 and TRBJ2-7; TRBD2 is a possible D gene (6 bases). The V gene's germline CDR1 is WSHSY and CDR2 SAAADI. The V and J ends lost 0 bases and 6 bases respectively, with 9 bases between them. The CDR3 consists of 13 residues. The CDR3 DNA is TGCGCCAGCAGTGAGTCGGGGGGTAGCGAGCAGTACTTC. This translates into CASSESGGSEQYF.

Note on this clonotype: One end of the junction fails to match germline, which may point to a read error. This chain uses TRBV20-1 with TRBJ1-5, with 11 nucleotides matching TRBD1. CDR3 size: 18 residues. CDR1 DFQATT and CDR2 SNEGSKA come from the germline V gene (reference sequence). The CDR3 coding sequence is TGCAGCGCTAATAGGGGGACAGGGGGTATAGGTAGCAATCAGCCCCAGCATTTT. Translating it yields CSANRGTGGIGSNQPQHF.

This clonotype came up a few times. This chain links TRBV29-1 with TRBJ2-7; tentatively, D is TRBD2 (5 bases). Trimming pared 4 bases from V and 1 base from J, leaving 11 bases between. CDR1 is SQVTM and CDR2 is ANQGSEA in the germline V gene. This CDR3 comprises 13 residues. The CDR3 bases are TGCAGCGTTGTGGAGAGGGATTCCTACGAGCAGTACTTC. Protein product: CSVVERDSYEQYF.

The rearrangement links TRBV29-1 to TRBJ2-1; TRBD1 or TRBD2 may be the D gene (6 bases each). With 7 bases removed from V and 4 bases from J, the gap between germline ends came to 11 bases. Germline values: CDR1 SQVTM, CDR2 ANQGSEA. The CDR3 is 12 residues long. The CDR3 spells CSDIGGYNEQFF. The CDR3 coding sequence is TGCAGCGATATAGGGGGGTACAATGAGCAGTTCTTC.

This chain connects TRBV3-1 to TRBJ2-7, with TRBD2 matching over 10 bases. V was clipped by 2 bases and J by 2 bases; unmatched bases: 3. CDR1 LGHDT and CDR2 YNNKEL come from the germline V gene (reference sequence). This CDR3 region has 15 residues. Here the CDR3 DNA reads TGTGCCAGCAGCCAACGGACTAGCGGTCCCTACGAGCAGTACTTC. It codes for CASSQRTSGPYEQYF.

The chain has TRBV29-1 and TRBJ1-1; 10 nucleotides match TRBD1. CDR1 is SQVTM and CDR2 is ANQGSEA in the germline V gene. CDR3 length: 16 residues. V dropped 2 bases and J dropped 5; count of bases not matched to a gene: 11. The CDR3: CSVENKPGQGLTEAFF. The CDR3 DNA reads TGCAGCGTTGAAAACAAACCGGGACAGGGGTTAACTGAAGCTTTCTTT.

V is TRBV27 and J is TRBJ1-6, with D possibly matching TRBD1 (6 bases). Germline CDR1 MNHEY, CDR2 SMNVEV (reference sequence). This CDR3 comprises 14 residues. Trimming shortened V by 5 bases and J by 7 bases, and 12 bases separated the two germline ends. The CDR3 DNA sequence: TGTGCCAGCAGTCCGGACAGTGGAAATTCACCCCTCCACTTT. As protein: CASSPDSGNSPLHF.

The chain uses TRBV4-3 and TRBJ2-2, with 12 bases matching TRBD2. This CDR3 is built from 15 residues. Germline-derived CDR1 and CDR2 are LGHNA and YSLEER. V was pared by 2 bases and J by 8 bases, with 3 bases of the junction left unmatched. In nucleotides, the CDR3 is TGCGCCAGCAGCCAACTAGCGGGGGGGTTTGGGGAGCTGTTTTTT. Amino acids: CASSQLAGGFGELFF.

The chain recombines TRBV10-3 with TRBJ1-5, with 7 bases lining up with TRBD1. V was clipped by 4 bases and J by 7 bases; unmatched bases: 4. Germline V gives CDR1 ENHRY, CDR2 SYGVKD. The CDR3 spans 13 residues. In DNA, the CDR3 is TGTGCCATCAGTGGACAGGGACGCCAGCCCCAGCATTTT. Translation gives CAISGQGRQPQHF.

The chain couples TRBV20-1 to TRBJ2-7; TRBD1 aligns across 8 bases. The CDR3 is made up of 14 amino acids. In germline, CDR1 is DFQATT, CDR2 SNEGSKA (reference sequence). V trimming: 6 bases; J trimming: 1 base; junction bases outside the gene matches: 8. CDR3 sequence: CSAKDRVGSYEQYF. CDR3 in DNA: TGCAGTGCAAAGGACAGGGTGGGATCCTACGAGCAGTACTTC.

The chain recombines TRBV6-5 with TRBJ1-1; TRBD1 matches 9 bases. Germline V gene data show CDR1 as MNHEY and CDR2 as SVGAGI. The CDR3 runs to 20 residues. V lost 4 bases, J lost 0 bases, and 18 bases stayed unmatched. CDR3 sequence: CASSCHSYGTGGTLNTEAFF. In nucleotides, the CDR3 is TGTGCCAGCAGTTGCCATTCCTACGGCACAGGGGGCACCCTGAACACTGAAGCTTTCTTT.

The chain has TRBV7-9 and TRBJ2-1, with TRBD1 matching 9 bases. The CDR3 length is 16 residues. V lost 1 base and J lost 5; bases outside the gene matches: 6. Germline V gives CDR1 SEHNR, CDR2 FQNEAQ (reference sequence). CDR3 DNA: TGTGCCAGCAGCTTAGGAGGGACAGGGCATGACAATGAGCAGTTCTTC. This gives the protein CASSLGGTGHDNEQFF.

The chain recombines TRBV11-2 with TRBJ2-5; TRBD1 might be the D (5 bases). V gave up 4 bases and J gave up 0 bases, with 18 bases separating them. The CDR3 consists of 17 residues. CDR1 is SGHAT, CDR2 FQNNGV, per germline. For the CDR3, the DNA is TGTGCCAGCAGCTGGGGCAGAAGAGTGTTGTACCAAGAGACCCAGTACTTC. Protein product: CASSWGRRVLYQETQYF.

This clonotype was detected only a few times. The chain carries TRBV7-2 and TRBJ2-7; D is ambiguous. CDR3 length equals 13 residues. Trimming took off 7 bases at V and 3 bases at J, with 13 bases between the two ends. Germline loops: CDR1 SGHTA, CDR2 FQGNSA. The CDR3 DNA is TGTGCCAGCAAACTTTCCCCGGACTACGAGCAGTACTTC. Residues: CASKLSPDYEQYF.

This chain uses TRBV28 with TRBJ2-5, with TRBD1 identical over 7 bases. Trimming took 3 bases from V and 1 from J; bases not matched to a gene: 2. This CDR3 spans 14 amino acids. Looked up from germline, CDR1 is MDHEN and CDR2 is SYDVKM. CDR3: CASSFRTGQETQYF. CDR3 nucleotide sequence: TGTGCCAGCAGTTTTCGGACAGGCCAAGAGACCCAGTACTTC. The full variable domain, with the rest looked up from reference TRBV28 and TRBJ2-5, is DVKVTQSSRYLVKRTGEKVFLECVQDMDHENMFWYRQDPGLGLRLIYFSYDVKMKEKGDIPEGYSVSREKKERFSLILESASTNQTSMYLCASSFRTGQETQYFGPGTRLLVL.

The chain combines TRBV6-5 with TRBJ2-7; 12 bases map to TRBD2. The CDR3 is 14 residues long. With V trimmed by 7 bases and J by 3 bases, 4 bases remained unmatched. Germline loops: CDR1 MNHEY, CDR2 SVGAGI. CDR3 nucleotides: TGTGCCAGCACCAGGACTAGCGGGAACTACGAGCAGTACTTC. Its protein is CASTRTSGNYEQYF.

This clonotype was seen a single time. The chain links TRBV4-2 to TRBJ2-7, with D unresolved. The CDR3 runs 15 residues. V was pared by 1 base and J by 5 bases, with 15 bases between. The germline V gene encodes CDR1 LGHNA and CDR2 YNFKEQ. DNA of the CDR3: TGTGCCAGCAGCCAAGGATTGGGCCAACGAGACGAGCAGTACTTC. Its protein is CASSQGLGQRDEQYF.

This sequence joins TRBV5-1 and TRBJ2-3; D is possibly TRBD1 (5 bases). The germline V gene has CDR1 SGHRS and CDR2 YFSETQ. The CDR3 spans 13 residues. V lost 3 bases to trimming and J lost 5 bases, with 10 bases between them. The CDR3 sequence: CASSSGWGDTQYF. CDR3 nucleotide sequence: TGCGCCAGCAGCTCAGGGTGGGGAGATACGCAGTATTTT.

This clonotype came up a few times. The chain combines TRBV9 with TRBJ2-2, with 8 bases fitting TRBD2. V trimming: 1 base; J trimming: 3 bases; junction bases outside the gene matches: 11. CDR3 length equals 18 residues. From germline, CDR1 is SGDLS and CDR2 YYNGEE. CDR3 residues: CASSVSLEVAGYTGELFF. The CDR3 DNA reads as TGTGCCAGCAGCGTATCCCTCGAGGTAGCGGGGTACACCGGGGAGCTGTTTTTT.

For this clonotype: The junction does not match germline at one end; this may be a read error. The chain is built from TRBV2 and TRBJ2-4, with 9 positions matching TRBD2. The CDR3 is 11 residues long. Per the germline V gene, CDR1 is SNHLY and CDR2 is FYNNEI. The CDR3 reads CASSVLAGLFF. The CDR3 nucleotides read TGTGCCAGCAGTGTACTAGCGGGCTTATTCTTC. Complete variable domain (other parts from reference TRBV2 and TRBJ2-4): EPEVTQTPSHQVTQMGQEVILRCVPISNHLYFYWYRQILGQKVEFLVSFYNNEISEKSEIFDDQFSVERPDGSNFTLKIRSTKLEDSAMYFCASSVLAGLFFGAGTRLSVL.

CDR3 amino acids: CASSLGGQAGTEAFF. The CDR3 bases are TGTGCCAGCAGCTTAGGTGGGCAGGCGGGGACTGAAGCTTTCTTT. The chain employs TRBV7-9 and TRBJ1-1; D gene unclear. Per the germline V gene, CDR1 is SEHNR and CDR2 is FQNEAQ (reference sequence). The CDR3 runs 15 residues. Trimming took off 1 base at V and 5 bases at J, with 14 bases between the two ends. Filled out from reference TRBV7-9 and TRBJ1-1, the complete variable domain reads DTGVSQNPRHKITKRGQNVTFRCDPISEHNRLYWYRQTLGQGPEFLTYFQNEAQLEKSRLLSDRFSAERPKGSFSTLEIQRTEQGDSAMYLCASSLGGQAGTEAFFGQGTRLTVV.

The chain uses TRBV6-5 and TRBJ2-7, with TRBD2 matching over 14 bases. V lost 5 bases, J lost 5 bases, and 8 bases stayed unmatched. Germline V gives CDR1 MNHEY, CDR2 SVGAGI. This CDR3 is 16 amino acids long. CDR3: CASSPRTSGGLDEQYF. CDR3 in DNA: TGTGCCAGCAGTCCCAGGACTAGCGGGGGGTTGGACGAGCAGTACTTC.

The chain carries TRBV20-1 and TRBJ2-5, with 8 nucleotides matching TRBD1. There are 15 residues in the CDR3. V lost 6 bases to trimming and J lost 4 bases; unmatched junction nucleotides: 13. CDR1 and CDR2 from the germline V gene are DFQATT and SNEGSKA (reference sequence). CDR3 DNA sequence: TGCAGTGCGGGTCCTGGGACAGGTTCGGTAGAGACCCAGTACTTC. Translation gives CSAGPGTGSVETQYF.

The genes are TRBV20-1 and TRBJ2-1, with 7 bases fitting TRBD2. Germline V gene lookup returns CDR1 DFQATT and CDR2 SNEGSKA (reference sequence). The CDR3 is 14 amino acids. J was trimmed by 3 bases and V by 5 bases; bases with no gene match: 7. The CDR3 region has the DNA TGCAGTGCTGCAGGGAGGGTATACTACAATGAGCAGTTCTTC. It specifies CSAAGRVYYNEQFF.

CDR3 in amino acids: CASSPGDDNSPLHF. CDR3 sequence (DNA): TGTGCCAGCAGCCCGGGGGATGATAATTCACCCCTCCACTTT. This chain links TRBV27 with TRBJ1-6, with D maybe TRBD1 (5 bases). Germline values: CDR1 MNHEY, CDR2 SMNVEV (reference sequence). The CDR3 has 14 amino acids. Trimming took 6 bases from V and 5 from J, leaving 11 bases between them.

This chain links TRBV2 with TRBJ1-1; maybe TRBD1 (6 bases). The CDR3 covers 13 residues. Trimming removed 10 bases at V and 1 base at J, with 13 bases between. Germline V gives CDR1 SNHLY, CDR2 FYNNEI. As DNA, the CDR3 is TGTGCCACACAAGGGGGGAGGAACACTGAAGCTTTCTTT. Its protein product is CATQGGRNTEAFF.